This entry lists 11 T cell receptor beta chains sequenced from one sample in a study of identical twins' blood T cells (dated by TCRdb to 2012 to 2014). The protocol used for the library was 5' RACE. The listed sequencing device is Illumina Genome Analyzer IIx. The public sequencing data were trimmed at Q25 with fastp and processed into clonotypes with MiXCR by TCRdb, which kept only in-frame beta chains. Duplicate CDR3 protein sequences are folded into a single record with the most common DNA and genes. For this sample there are fewer than 450,000 distinct CDR3 sequences; about 28% appear just once. Jointly, the top ten make up about 6% of the sample. Sequencing used PBMCs. The receptors were gathered from a woman aged 18 to 55 in good health.

V and J are TRBV9 and TRBJ1-2; 7 positions match TRBD1. The V gene's germline CDR1 is SGDLS and CDR2 YYNGEE. V lost 3 bases and J lost 4; bases outside the gene matches: 6. The CDR3 runs to 14 residues. The CDR3 sequence is CASSAIGQVYGYTF. The CDR3 DNA reads as TGTGCCAGCAGCGCAATAGGACAGGTCTATGGCTACACCTTC.

The chain has TRBV7-6 and TRBJ2-2, with D tentatively TRBD1 (5 bases). Germline values: CDR1 SGHVS, CDR2 FNYEAQ. V was cut by 4 bases and J by 1 base, with 10 bases left in between. This CDR3 is built from 15 residues. The CDR3 bases are TGTGCCAGCAGCTCCCGTAGGGGGAACACCGGGGAGCTGTTTTTT. Amino acid sequence: CASSSRRGNTGELFF.

This clonotype has a handful of counts. This sequence joins TRBV20-1 and TRBJ2-1, with a tentative D call TRBD2 (6 bases). Germline values: CDR1 DFQATT, CDR2 SNEGSKA (reference sequence). The CDR3 is 13 residues long. V was trimmed by 6 bases and J by 3 bases, leaving 12 bases between them. The DNA of the CDR3 is TGCAGTGCCGTGAGGGACTTCTACAATGAGCAGTTCTTC. It specifies CSAVRDFYNEQFF.

The gene calls are TRBV29-1 and TRBJ2-3; weak D call: TRBD2 (6 bases). This CDR3 comprises 13 residues. V shed 4 bases and J shed 9 bases, with 17 bases lying between them. The germline V gene encodes CDR1 SQVTM and CDR2 ANQGSEA. The CDR3 DNA reads as TGCAGCGTTGTTAGCGGTCCCGCCGGGACGCAGTATTTT. Its protein product is CSVVSGPAGTQYF.

The chain employs TRBV9 and TRBJ1-1, with a tentative D call TRBD1 (6 bases). This CDR3 has 18 amino acids. The germline V gene encodes CDR1 SGDLS and CDR2 YYNGEE. The V end was cut by 3 bases, the J end by 0 bases, with 21 bases between. For the CDR3, the DNA is TGTGCCAGCAGCGCCCCCGAGTTGGCAGGGGCTTTGAACACTGAAGCTTTCTTT. It codes for CASSAPELAGALNTEAFF. The complete variable domain, with remaining parts taken from reference TRBV9 and TRBJ1-1, reads DSGVTQTPKHLITATGQRVTLRCSPRSGDLSVYWYQQSLDQGLQFLIQYYNGEERAKGNILERFSAQQFPDLHSELNLSSLELGDSALYFCASSAPELAGALNTEAFFGQGTRLTVV.

V and J are TRBV29-1 and TRBJ2-7; 9 nucleotides agree with TRBD2. V lost 6 bases, J lost 3 bases, and 12 bases stayed unmatched. Per germline, CDR1 SQVTM and CDR2 ANQGSEA. This CDR3 is built from 15 residues. CDR3 bases: TGCAGCGTCCTTACTCCAGCGGGAGGCAGCTACGAGCAGTACTTC. Its protein is CSVLTPAGGSYEQYF.

CDR3 in amino acids: CASSRQDPEGTIYF. CDR3 DNA: TGCGCCAGCAGCCGCCAGGATCCTGAGGGCACCATATATTTT. The gene calls are TRBV5-1 and TRBJ1-3; no reliable D call. The CDR3 is made up of 14 amino acids. Germline CDR1 SGHRS, CDR2 YFSETQ. V lost 4 bases and J 9 bases, leaving 17 bases between the germline ends.

This sequence joins TRBV2 and TRBJ1-1; the match to TRBD1 covers 12 bases. Germline V CDR1 and CDR2: SNHLY, FYNNEI. The CDR3 spans 14 residues. The ends lost 7 bases at V and 7 bases at J; junction bases unmatched: 7. The CDR3 DNA follows: TGTGCCAGCACCTTGGGACAGGGGGCAAGTGAAGCTTTCTTT. It translates to CASTLGQGASEAFF. The entire variable domain, with the rest obtained from reference TRBV2 and TRBJ1-1, is as follows: EPEVTQTPSHQVTQMGQEVILRCVPISNHLYFYWYRQILGQKVEFLVSFYNNEISEKSEIFDDQFSVERPDGSNFTLKIRSTKLEDSAMYFCASTLGQGASEAFFGQGTRLTVV.

This clonotype occurred a few times. This rearrangement joins TRBV20-1 to TRBJ2-3; D may be TRBD1 (5 bases). V was clipped by 6 bases and J by 2 bases, with 12 bases between them. The CDR3 has 13 residues. Per the germline V gene, CDR1 is DFQATT and CDR2 is SNEGSKA (reference sequence). The CDR3 DNA is TGCAGTGCGGACCCTGGGGCCACAGATACGCAGTATTTT. Translated, it gives CSADPGATDTQYF.

This clonotype was counted only a few times. The chain carries TRBV12-3 or TRBV12-4 and TRBJ2-7; perhaps TRBD1 as D (5 bases). The CDR3 covers 13 residues. V lost 5 bases to trimming and J lost 2 bases, with 10 bases between them. The CDR3 coding sequence is TGTGCCAGCAGTCTCAGACAGACCTACGAGCAGTACTTC. Its translation is CASSLRQTYEQYF.

This clonotype occurred a few times. The rearrangement joins TRBV19 to TRBJ1-2; no definite D call. Germline values: CDR1 LNHDA, CDR2 SQIVND (reference sequence). Trimming cost V 7 bases and J 2 bases, with 17 bases left between them. The CDR3 runs to 15 residues. The DNA for the CDR3 is TGTGCCAGTACCCTCACGGAGGCCGGGAACTATGGCTACACCTTC. Translation: CASTLTEAGNYGYTF.